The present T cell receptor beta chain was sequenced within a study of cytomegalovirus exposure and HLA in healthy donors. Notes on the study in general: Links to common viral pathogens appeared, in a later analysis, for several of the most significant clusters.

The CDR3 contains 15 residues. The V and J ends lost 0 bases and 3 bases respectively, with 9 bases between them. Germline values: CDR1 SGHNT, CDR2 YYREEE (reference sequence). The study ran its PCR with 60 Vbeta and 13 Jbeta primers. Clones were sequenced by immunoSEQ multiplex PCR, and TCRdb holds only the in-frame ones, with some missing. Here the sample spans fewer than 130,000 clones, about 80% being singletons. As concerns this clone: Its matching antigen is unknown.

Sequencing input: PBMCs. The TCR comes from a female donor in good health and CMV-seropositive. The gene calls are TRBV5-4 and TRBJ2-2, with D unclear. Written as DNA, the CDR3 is TGTGCCAGCAGCTTGGCGGTCCCGGACACCGGGGAGCTGTTTTTT. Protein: CASSLAVPDTGELFF.